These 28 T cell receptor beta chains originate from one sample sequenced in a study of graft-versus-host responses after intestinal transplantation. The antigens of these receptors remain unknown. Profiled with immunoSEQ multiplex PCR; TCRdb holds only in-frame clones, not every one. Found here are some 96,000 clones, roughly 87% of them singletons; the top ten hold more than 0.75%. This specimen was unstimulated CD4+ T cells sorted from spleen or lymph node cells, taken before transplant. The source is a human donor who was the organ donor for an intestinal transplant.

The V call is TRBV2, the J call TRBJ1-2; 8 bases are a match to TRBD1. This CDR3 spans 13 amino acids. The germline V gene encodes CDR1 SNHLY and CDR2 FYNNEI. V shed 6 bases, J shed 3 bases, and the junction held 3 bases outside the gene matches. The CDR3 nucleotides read TGTGCCAGCAGCCAGACAGGGGACTATGGCTACACCTTC. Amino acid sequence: CASSQTGDYGYTF. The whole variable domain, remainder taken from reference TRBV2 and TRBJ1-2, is EPEVTQTPSHQVTQMGQEVILRCVPISNHLYFYWYRQILGQKVEFLVSFYNNEISEKSEIFDDQFSVERPDGSNFTLKIRSTKLEDSAMYFCASSQTGDYGYTFGSGTRLTVV.

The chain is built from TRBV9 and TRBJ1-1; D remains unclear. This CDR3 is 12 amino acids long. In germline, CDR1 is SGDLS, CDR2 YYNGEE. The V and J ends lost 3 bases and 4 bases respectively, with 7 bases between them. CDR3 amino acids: CASSAFSTEAFF. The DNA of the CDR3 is TGTGCCAGCAGCGCGTTCTCCACTGAAGCTTTCTTT.

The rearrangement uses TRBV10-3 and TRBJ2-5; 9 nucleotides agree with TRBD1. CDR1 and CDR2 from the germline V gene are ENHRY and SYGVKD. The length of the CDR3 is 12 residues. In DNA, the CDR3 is TGTGCTTCGACAGGGGGCCAAGAGACCCAGTACTTC. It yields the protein CASTGGQETQYF.

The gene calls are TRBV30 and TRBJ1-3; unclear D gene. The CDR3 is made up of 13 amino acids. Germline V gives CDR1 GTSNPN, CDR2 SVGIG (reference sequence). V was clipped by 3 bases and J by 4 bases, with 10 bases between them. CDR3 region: CAWSPTGGNTIYF. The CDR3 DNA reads TGTGCCTGGAGCCCAACGGGAGGAAACACCATATATTTT.

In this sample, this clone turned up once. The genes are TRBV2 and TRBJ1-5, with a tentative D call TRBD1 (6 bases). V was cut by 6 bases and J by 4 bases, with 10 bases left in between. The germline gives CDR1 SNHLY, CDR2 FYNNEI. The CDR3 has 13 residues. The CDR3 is CASSGQLNQPQHF. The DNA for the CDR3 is TGTGCCAGCAGCGGACAGTTGAATCAGCCCCAGCATTTT.

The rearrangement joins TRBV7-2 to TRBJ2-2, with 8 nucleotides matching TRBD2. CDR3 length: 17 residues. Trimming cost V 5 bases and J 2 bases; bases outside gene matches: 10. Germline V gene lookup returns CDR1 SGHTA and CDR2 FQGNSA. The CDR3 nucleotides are TGTGCCAGCAGCCGGGAAGCGGGGGACCGAAACACCGGGGAGCTGTTTTTT. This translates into CASSREAGDRNTGELFF.

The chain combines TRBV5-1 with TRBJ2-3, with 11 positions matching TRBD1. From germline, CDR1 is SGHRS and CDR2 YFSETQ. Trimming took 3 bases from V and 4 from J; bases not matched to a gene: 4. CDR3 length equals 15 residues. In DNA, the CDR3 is TGCGCCAGCAGCTGGGGACAGGGGGTATCAGATACGCAGTATTTT. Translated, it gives CASSWGQGVSDTQYF.

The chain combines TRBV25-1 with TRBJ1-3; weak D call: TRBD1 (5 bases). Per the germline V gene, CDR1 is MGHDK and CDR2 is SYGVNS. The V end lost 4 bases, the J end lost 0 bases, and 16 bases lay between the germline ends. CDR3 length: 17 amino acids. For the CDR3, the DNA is TGTGCCAGCAGTGCTACGACAGTTCTTCTCTCTGGAAACACCATATATTTT. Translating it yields CASSATTVLLSGNTIYF.

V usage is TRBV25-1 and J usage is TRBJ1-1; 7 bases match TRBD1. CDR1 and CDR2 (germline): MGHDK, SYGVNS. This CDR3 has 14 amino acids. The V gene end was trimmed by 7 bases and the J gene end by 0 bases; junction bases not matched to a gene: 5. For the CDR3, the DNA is TGTGCCAGCACCTCGACAGGGATGAACACTGAAGCTTTCTTT. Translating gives CASTSTGMNTEAFF.

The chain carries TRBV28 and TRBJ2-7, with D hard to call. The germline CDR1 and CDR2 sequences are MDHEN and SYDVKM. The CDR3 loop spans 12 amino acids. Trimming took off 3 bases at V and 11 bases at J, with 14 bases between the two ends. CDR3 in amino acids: CASSLSPEPKYF. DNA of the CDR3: TGTGCCAGCAGTTTGAGTCCGGAACCAAAGTACTTC.

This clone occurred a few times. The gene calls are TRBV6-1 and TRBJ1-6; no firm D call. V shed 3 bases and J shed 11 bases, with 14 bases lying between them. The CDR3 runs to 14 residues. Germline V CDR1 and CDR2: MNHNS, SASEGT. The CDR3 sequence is CASSEATEGTPLHF. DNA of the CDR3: TGTGCCAGCAGTGAGGCGACTGAAGGGACACCCCTCCACTTT.

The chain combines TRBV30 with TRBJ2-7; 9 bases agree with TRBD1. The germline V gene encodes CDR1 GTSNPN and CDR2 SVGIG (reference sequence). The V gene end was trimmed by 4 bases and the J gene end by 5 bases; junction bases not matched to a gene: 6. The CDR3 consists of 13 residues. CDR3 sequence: CAWTEDRGHEQYF. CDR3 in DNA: TGTGCCTGGACCGAGGACAGGGGCCACGAGCAGTACTTC.

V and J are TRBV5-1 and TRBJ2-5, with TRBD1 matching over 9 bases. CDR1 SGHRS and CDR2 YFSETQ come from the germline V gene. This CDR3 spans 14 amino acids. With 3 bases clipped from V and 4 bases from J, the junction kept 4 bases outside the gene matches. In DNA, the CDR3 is TGCGCCAGCAGCTCGACAGGGGGGGTAGAGACCCAGTACTTC. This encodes CASSSTGGVETQYF.

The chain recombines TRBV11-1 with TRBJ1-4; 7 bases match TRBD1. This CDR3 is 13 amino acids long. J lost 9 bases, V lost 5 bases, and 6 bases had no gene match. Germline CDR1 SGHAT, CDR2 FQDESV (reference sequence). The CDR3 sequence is CASSPETGQKLFF. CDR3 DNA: TGTGCCAGCAGCCCAGAGACAGGGCAAAAACTGTTTTTT. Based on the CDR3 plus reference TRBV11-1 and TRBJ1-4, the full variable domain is EAEVAQSPRYKITEKSQAVAFWCDPISGHATLYWYRQILGQGPELLVQFQDESVVDDSQLPKDRFSAERLKGVDSTLKIQPAELGDSAMYLCASSPETGQKLFFGSGTQLSVL.

The CDR3 bases are TGCAGCGTTGGAACGCTCAGCGAGCAGTACTTC. As protein: CSVGTLSEQYF. The chain carries TRBV29-1 and TRBJ2-7, with no clear D. V dropped 4 bases and J dropped 6 bases, with 10 bases sitting between them. The CDR3 consists of 11 residues. The germline CDR1 and CDR2 sequences are SQVTM and ANQGSEA.

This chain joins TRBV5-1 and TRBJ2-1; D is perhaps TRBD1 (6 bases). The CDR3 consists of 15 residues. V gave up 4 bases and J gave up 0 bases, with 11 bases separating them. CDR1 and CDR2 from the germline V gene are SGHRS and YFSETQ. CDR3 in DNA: TGCGCCAGCAGCGTAACAGGGACCTCCTACAATGAGCAGTTCTTC. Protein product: CASSVTGTSYNEQFF.

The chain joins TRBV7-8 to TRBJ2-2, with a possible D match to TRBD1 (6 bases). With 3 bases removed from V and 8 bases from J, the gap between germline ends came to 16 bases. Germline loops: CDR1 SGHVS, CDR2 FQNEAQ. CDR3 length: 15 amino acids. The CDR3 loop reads CASSFRRQAGGELFF. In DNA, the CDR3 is TGTGCCAGCAGCTTTAGGCGACAGGCTGGAGGGGAGCTGTTTTTT.

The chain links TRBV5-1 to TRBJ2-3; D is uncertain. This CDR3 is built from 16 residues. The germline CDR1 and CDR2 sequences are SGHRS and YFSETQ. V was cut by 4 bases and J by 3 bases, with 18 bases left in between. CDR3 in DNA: TGCGCCAGCAGCCGCCCTCTTGTGGGTGGGACAGATACGCAGTATTTT. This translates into CASSRPLVGGTDTQYF.

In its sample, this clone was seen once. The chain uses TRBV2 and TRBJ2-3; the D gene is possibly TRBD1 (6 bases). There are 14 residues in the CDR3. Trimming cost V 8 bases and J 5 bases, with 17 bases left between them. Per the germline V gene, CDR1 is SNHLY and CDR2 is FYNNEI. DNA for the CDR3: TGTGCCAGCCCGTACAGGGTAATGGAAGATACGCAGTATTTT. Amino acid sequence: CASPYRVMEDTQYF.

The CDR3 region is CASNRGGSSYNSPLHF. The CDR3 DNA follows: TGTGCCAGCAACCGCGGAGGGAGCTCCTATAATTCACCCCTCCACTTT. The chain recombines TRBV2 with TRBJ1-6; D call uncertain. This CDR3 region has 16 residues. Looked up from germline, CDR1 is SNHLY and CDR2 is FYNNEI. V dropped 7 bases and J dropped 0 bases, with 13 bases sitting between them.

CDR3 loop: CASSPGTGGSPLHF. The CDR3 DNA sequence: TGCGCCAGCAGCCCCGGGACAGGGGGTTCACCCCTCCACTTT. This sequence joins TRBV5-1 and TRBJ1-6; 11 bases are a match to TRBD1. This CDR3 comprises 14 residues. The V gene end was trimmed by 4 bases and the J gene end by 9 bases; junction bases not matched to a gene: 3. Germline lookup yields CDR1 SGHRS and CDR2 YFSETQ.

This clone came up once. The CDR3 nucleotides read TGTGCCAGCAGTTCATGGGACAGAGCCTACGAGCAGTACTTC. Protein sequence: CASSSWDRAYEQYF. The chain joins TRBV6-5 to TRBJ2-7, with 7 positions matching TRBD1. The ends lost 4 bases at V and 2 bases at J; junction bases unmatched: 5. The CDR3 length is 14 residues. CDR1 is MNHEY, CDR2 SVGAGI, per germline.

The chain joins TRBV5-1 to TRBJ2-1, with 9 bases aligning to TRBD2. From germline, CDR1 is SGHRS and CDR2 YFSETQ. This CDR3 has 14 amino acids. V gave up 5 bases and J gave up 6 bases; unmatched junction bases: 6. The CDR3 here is CASSGGGAGNEQFF. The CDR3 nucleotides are TGCGCCAGCAGTGGCGGGGGGGCGGGCAATGAGCAGTTCTTC. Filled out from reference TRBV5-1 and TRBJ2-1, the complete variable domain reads KAGVTQTPRYLIKTRGQQVTLSCSPISGHRSVSWYQQTPGQGLQFLFEYFSETQRNKGNFPGRFSGRQFSNSRSEMNVSTLELGDSALYLCASSGGGAGNEQFFGPGTRLTVL.

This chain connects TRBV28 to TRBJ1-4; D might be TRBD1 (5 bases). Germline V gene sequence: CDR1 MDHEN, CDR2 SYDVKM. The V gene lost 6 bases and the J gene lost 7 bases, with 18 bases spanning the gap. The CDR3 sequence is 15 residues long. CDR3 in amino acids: CASRDSRYKVEKLFF. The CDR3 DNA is TGTGCCAGCAGAGACAGCCGGTATAAAGTTGAAAAACTGTTTTTT.

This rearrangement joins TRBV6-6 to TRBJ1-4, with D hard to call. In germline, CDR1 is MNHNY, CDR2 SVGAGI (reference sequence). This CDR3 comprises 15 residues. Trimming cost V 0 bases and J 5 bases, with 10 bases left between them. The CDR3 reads CASSYSITGNEKLFF. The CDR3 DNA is TGTGCCAGCAGTTACTCGATAACTGGGAATGAAAAACTGTTTTTT.

The CDR3 sequence is CASSVGGQPYQPQHF. The CDR3 DNA sequence: TGTGCCAGCAGCGTAGGGGGACAGCCTTATCAGCCCCAGCATTTT. The chain links TRBV9 to TRBJ1-5, with 7 bases matching TRBD1. The CDR3 is 15 residues long. Germline values: CDR1 SGDLS, CDR2 YYNGEE. V lost 0 bases and J lost 5; bases outside the gene matches: 5.

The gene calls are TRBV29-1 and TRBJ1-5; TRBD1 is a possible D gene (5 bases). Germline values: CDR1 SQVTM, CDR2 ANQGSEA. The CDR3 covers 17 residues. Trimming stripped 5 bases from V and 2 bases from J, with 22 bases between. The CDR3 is CSVFPPPSWGGNQPQHF. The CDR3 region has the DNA TGCAGCGTTTTCCCCCCCCCAAGCTGGGGCGGCAATCAGCCCCAGCATTTT.

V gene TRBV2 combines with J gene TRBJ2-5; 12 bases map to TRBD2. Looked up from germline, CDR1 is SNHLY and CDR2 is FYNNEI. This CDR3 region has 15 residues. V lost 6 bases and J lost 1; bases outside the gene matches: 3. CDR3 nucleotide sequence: TGTGCCAGCAGGTGGACTAGCGGGACCCAAGAGACCCAGTACTTC. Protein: CASRWTSGTQETQYF.